These 17 T cell receptor beta chains were sequenced from one sample in a study of T cell repertoires in cytomegalovirus infection. TCRdb re-derived calls from the reads in MiXCR, one entry per CDR3 protein. There are fewer than 300,000 distinct CDR3 sequences in the sample; about 23% occur only once, and roughly 14% lies in the top ten. The specimen was PBMCs. The origin of the receptors is a human donor in good health (CMV status not recorded). Some clones in this sample may be carry-over from other donors' samples.

This clonotype was found many times. The rearrangement joins TRBV6-1 to TRBJ2-2, with 12 nucleotides matching TRBD2. V dropped 0 bases and J dropped 0; count of bases not matched to a gene: 8. Germline V lookup: CDR1 MNHNS, CDR2 SASEGT. This CDR3 comprises 20 residues. The CDR3: CASSEAAGGLAGANTGELFF. In DNA, the CDR3 is TGTGCCAGCAGTGAAGCTGCCGGGGGACTAGCGGGCGCGAACACCGGGGAGCTGTTTTTT.

This sequence joins TRBV4-1 and TRBJ2-1; D unclear. V lost 2 bases and J lost 0, with 8 bases in between. Germline lookup yields CDR1 MGHRA and CDR2 YSYEKL. This CDR3 region has 15 residues. The CDR3 loop reads CASSQHQSSYNEQFF. The DNA for the CDR3 is TGCGCCAGCAGCCAACACCAGAGCTCCTACAATGAGCAGTTCTTC.

The sample holds a few counts of this clonotype. The chain recombines TRBV20-1 with TRBJ2-5, with D perhaps matching TRBD1 or TRBD2 (5 bases each). Trimming took off 5 bases at V and 2 bases at J, with 9 bases between the two ends. CDR3 length: 12 residues. Germline CDR1 and CDR2: DFQATT and SNEGSKA (reference sequence). CDR3 nucleotides: TGCAGTGCTGGGGACCTACAAGAGACCCAGTACTTC. Protein: CSAGDLQETQYF.

This clonotype was detected ten times or more. This chain links TRBV7-2 with TRBJ2-5, with 13 nucleotides matching TRBD2. The V segment lost 5 bases and the J segment 5 bases; nucleotides outside the gene matches: 17. The length of the CDR3 is 19 residues. Per the germline V gene, CDR1 is SGHTA and CDR2 is FQGNSA. The CDR3 DNA sequence: TGTGCCAGCAGCCGAGTTAGGGCACTAGCGGGAGGGCCGGGGGAGACCCAGTACTTC. This gives the protein CASSRVRALAGGPGETQYF.

This clonotype appeared a few times. This chain uses TRBV6-2 or TRBV6-3 with TRBJ2-1; the match to TRBD1 covers 7 bases. The trim removed 5 bases at V and 0 bases at J, leaving 4 bases unmatched. The CDR3 has 15 amino acids. Germline-derived CDR1 and CDR2 are MNHEY and SVGEGT. CDR3: CASSRQGNSYNEQFF. In DNA form, the CDR3 reads TGTGCCAGCAGTCGACAGGGCAACTCCTACAATGAGCAGTTCTTC.

The chain combines TRBV11-2 with TRBJ1-2; 7 nucleotides agree with TRBD1. This CDR3 spans 14 amino acids. Trimming at V came to 2 bases and at J to 6 bases, leaving 6 bases not matched to a gene. Per germline, CDR1 SGHAT and CDR2 FQNNGV. CDR3 nucleotide sequence: TGTGCCAGCAGCTTAACGTTCACAGGGGATGGCTACACCTTC. It translates to CASSLTFTGDGYTF. Complete variable domain (other parts from reference TRBV11-2 and TRBJ1-2): EAGVAQSPRYKIIEKRQSVAFWCNPISGHATLYWYQQILGQGPKLLIQFQNNGVVDDSQLPKDRFSAERLKGVDSTLKIQPAKLEDSAVYLCASSLTFTGDGYTFGSGTRLTVV.

The chain employs TRBV20-1 and TRBJ1-2, with D perhaps matching TRBD1 (5 bases). The CDR3 consists of 12 residues. Germline V CDR1 and CDR2: DFQATT, SNEGSKA (reference sequence). V lost 5 bases and J 2 bases, leaving 9 bases between the germline ends. This CDR3 reads CSAFDRNYGYTF. Here the CDR3 DNA reads TGCAGTGCTTTCGACAGAAACTATGGCTACACCTTC.

The chain joins TRBV28 to TRBJ2-3; D is undetermined. CDR1 MDHEN and CDR2 SYDVKM come from the germline V gene. This CDR3 has 14 amino acids. The V end lost 3 bases, the J end lost 1 base, and 8 bases lay between the germline ends. The CDR3 spells CASSLGQGTDTQYF. CDR3 nucleotides: TGTGCCAGCAGTTTGGGCCAGGGCACAGATACGCAGTATTTT.

This clonotype was counted only a few times. V and J are TRBV29-1 and TRBJ2-5, with D possibly TRBD2 on 6 matching bases. The CDR3 runs to 13 residues. CDR1 is SQVTM, CDR2 ANQGSEA, per germline. V lost 6 bases, J lost 5 bases, and 16 bases lay in between. CDR3 DNA: TGCAGCGTAGGAGGGAGAGGTGTGGAGACCCAGTACTTC. Translation gives CSVGGRGVETQYF. The variable domain in full, completed from reference TRBV29-1 and TRBJ2-5, reads SAVISQKPSRDICQRGTSLTIQCQVDSQVTMMFWYRQQPGQSLTLIATANQGSEATYESGFVIDKFPISRPNLTFSTLTVSNMSPEDSSIYLCSVGGRGVETQYFGPGTRLLVL.

This clonotype has just a few counts. The chain links TRBV13 to TRBJ2-5; TRBD2 agrees at 9 bases. Germline CDR1 reads PRHDT; CDR2 reads FYEKMQ (reference sequence). The CDR3 runs to 16 residues. Germline trimming cut 5 bases from V and 4 bases from J; bases unmatched to any gene: 11. The CDR3 coding sequence is TGTGCCAGCAGCAAAAGCTTAGCGGGAGATCGAGAGACCCAGTACTTC. Encoded protein: CASSKSLAGDRETQYF.

In its sample, this clonotype was seen many times. V gene TRBV10-2 combines with J gene TRBJ2-7, with TRBD1 matching 10 bases. Trimming took 4 bases from V and 1 from J; bases not matched to a gene: 7. The CDR3 is made up of 16 amino acids. From germline, CDR1 is WSHSY and CDR2 SAAADI. CDR3 in DNA: TGCGCCAGCAGTGTAGACAGGGGGCGAAAGTCCTACGAGCAGTACTTC. Residues: CASSVDRGRKSYEQYF.

This clonotype was seen more than once but under ten times. The genes are TRBV6-2 or TRBV6-3 and TRBJ2-7; TRBD1 might be the D (6 bases). The germline CDR1 and CDR2 sequences are MNHEY and SVGEGT. The V gene lost 0 bases and the J gene lost 5 bases, with 14 bases spanning the gap. This CDR3 has 15 residues. The CDR3 here is CASSYSSTGFHEQYF. In DNA form, the CDR3 reads TGTGCCAGCAGTTACTCGTCGACAGGCTTCCACGAGCAGTACTTC.

This clonotype was seen only a few times. This chain connects TRBV27 to TRBJ1-6; 9 bases line up with TRBD1. The CDR3 has 15 amino acids. In germline, CDR1 is MNHEY, CDR2 SMNVEV (reference sequence). After removal of 5 bases from V and 8 bases from J, the junction contained 7 bases not matched to a gene. The CDR3 is CASSGGQGFDSPLHF. In DNA form, the CDR3 reads TGTGCCAGCAGTGGGGGACAGGGTTTCGATTCACCCCTCCACTTT.

The chain links TRBV7-6 to TRBJ2-1, with D perhaps assigned TRBD1 or TRBD2 (6 bases each). The CDR3 has 15 residues. Germline CDR1 SGHVS, CDR2 FNYEAQ. V was pared by 1 base and J by 4 bases, with 11 bases between. The CDR3 loop is CASSLGRGRYNEQFF. The CDR3, as DNA: TGTGCCAGCAGCTTAGGGAGGGGGAGGTACAATGAGCAGTTCTTC.

V gene TRBV5-1 combines with J gene TRBJ2-5; 8 nucleotides match TRBD2. Germline values: CDR1 SGHRS, CDR2 YFSETQ. The CDR3 sequence is 16 residues long. V was clipped by 1 base and J by 4 bases; unmatched bases: 9. The CDR3 nucleotides read TGCGCCAGCAGCTTGAGGGGGACTAGTTTTGGAGAGACCCAGTACTTC. This encodes CASSLRGTSFGETQYF.

This clonotype was seen ten or more times. The chain employs TRBV7-9 and TRBJ1-1; tentative D call: TRBD1 (5 bases). The CDR3 runs 14 residues. The germline gives CDR1 SEHNR, CDR2 FQNEAQ (reference sequence). V was trimmed by 4 bases and J by 3 bases, leaving 12 bases between them. Here the CDR3 reads CASSSVDSYTEAFF. The CDR3 DNA follows: TGTGCCAGCAGCTCCGTCGACAGCTACACTGAAGCTTTCTTT.

V and J are TRBV10-3 and TRBJ1-1; tentatively, D is TRBD1 (6 bases). Trimming took off 4 bases at V and 11 bases at J, with 14 bases between the two ends. Germline V gives CDR1 ENHRY, CDR2 SYGVKD. The CDR3 is 12 amino acids. CDR3 in DNA: TGTGCCATCAGTGCGTCGGGGGGCGTTGCTTTCTTT. Protein: CAISASGGVAFF.